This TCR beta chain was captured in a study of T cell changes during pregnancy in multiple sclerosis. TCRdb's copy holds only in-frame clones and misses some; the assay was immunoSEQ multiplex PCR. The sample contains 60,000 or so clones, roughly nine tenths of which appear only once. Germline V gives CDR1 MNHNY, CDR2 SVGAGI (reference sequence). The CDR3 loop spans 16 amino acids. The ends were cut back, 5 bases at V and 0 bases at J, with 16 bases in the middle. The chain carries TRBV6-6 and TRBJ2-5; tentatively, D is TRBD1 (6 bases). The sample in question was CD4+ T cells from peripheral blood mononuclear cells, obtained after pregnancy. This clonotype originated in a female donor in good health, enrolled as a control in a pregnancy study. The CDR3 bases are TGTGCCAGCAGTCCCGGACAGCAACATTACCAAGAGACCCAGTACTTC. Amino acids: CASSPGQQHYQETQYF.